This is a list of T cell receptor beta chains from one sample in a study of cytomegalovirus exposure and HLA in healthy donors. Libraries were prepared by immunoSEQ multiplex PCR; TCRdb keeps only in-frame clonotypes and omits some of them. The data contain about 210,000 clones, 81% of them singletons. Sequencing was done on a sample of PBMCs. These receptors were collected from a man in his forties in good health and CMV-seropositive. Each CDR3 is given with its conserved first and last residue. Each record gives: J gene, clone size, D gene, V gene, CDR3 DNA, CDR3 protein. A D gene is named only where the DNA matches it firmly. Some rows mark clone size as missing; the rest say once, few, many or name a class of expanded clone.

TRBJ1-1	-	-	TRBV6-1	TGTGCCAGCAACCCTATGGACACTGAAGCTTTCTTT	CASNPMDTEAFF
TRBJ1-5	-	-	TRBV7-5	TGTGTCAGAAGCTTTCTTGGTGCGGGGGCCAATCAGCCCCAGCATTTT	CVRSFLGAGANQPQHF
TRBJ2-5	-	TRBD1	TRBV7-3	TGTGCCAGCAGCCCGAAATGGAGAAGGACAGGGTGTCAAGAGACCCAGTACTTC	CASSPKWRRTGCQETQYF
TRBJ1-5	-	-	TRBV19	TGTGCCAGTAGTATAGGGTCAGGAAAACAGCCCCAGCATTTT	CASSIGSGKQPQHF
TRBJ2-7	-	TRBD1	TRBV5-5	TGTGCCACCGCCGGGACAGGGTCCTACGAGCAGTACTTC	CATAGTGSYEQYF
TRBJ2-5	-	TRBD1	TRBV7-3	TGTGCCAGCAGCTTAAGCACAGGGGGCTTAGAGACCCAGTACTTC	CASSLSTGGLETQYF
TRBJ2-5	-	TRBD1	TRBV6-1	TGTGCCAGCAGTCTGCGGGACAGGGGTGGCGAGACCCAGTACTTC	CASSLRDRGGETQYF
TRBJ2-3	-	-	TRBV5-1	TGCGCCAGCAGCCCCGGGACTTCCGACATCACAGATACGCAGTATTTT	CASSPGTSDITDTQYF
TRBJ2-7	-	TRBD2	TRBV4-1	TGCGCCAGCAGCCAGGGACTAGCGGGAGGGCCCTACGAGCAGTACTTC	CASSQGLAGGPYEQYF
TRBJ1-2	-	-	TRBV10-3	TGTGCCATCAGCCTGACAAAAGGGGCTGAGGACTACACCTTC	CAISLTKGAEDYTF
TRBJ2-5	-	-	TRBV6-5	TGTGCCAGCAGTTACTCGGGGGCGGCGGAATCGACCCAGTACTTC	CASSYSGAAESTQYF
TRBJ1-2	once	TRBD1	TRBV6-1	TGTGCCAGCAGTGTAACAGGGGCCTATGGCTACACCTTC	CASSVTGAYGYTF
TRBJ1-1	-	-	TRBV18	TGTGCCAGCTCACCGACGACAGCCACCCCGAACACTGAAGCTTTCTTT	CASSPTTATPNTEAFF
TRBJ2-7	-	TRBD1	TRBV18	TGTGCCAGCTCACCAGACAGGGACTACGAGCAGTACTTC	CASSPDRDYEQYF
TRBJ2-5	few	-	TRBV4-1	TGCGCCAGCAGCCAAGTAGGGGCCCCCCAAGAGACCCAGTACTTC	CASSQVGAPQETQYF
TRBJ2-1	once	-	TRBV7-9	TGTGCCAGCAGCTTTGTGGAGGGGAGTGAGCAGTTCTTC	CASSFVEGSEQFF
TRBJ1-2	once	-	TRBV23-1	TGCGCCAGCCCCGGCAGGGGTGAATATGGCTACACCTTC	CASPGRGEYGYTF
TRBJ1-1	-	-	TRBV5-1	TGCGCCAGCAGCTTGTATCCGGGGAACACTGAAGCTTTCTTT	CASSLYPGNTEAFF
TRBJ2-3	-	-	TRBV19	TGTGCCAGTAGTTGGGCCCCTAGCACAGATACGCAGTATTTT	CASSWAPSTDTQYF
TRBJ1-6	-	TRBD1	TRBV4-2	TGTGCCAGCAGCCACCACAGGGGCGAGGATAATAATTCACCCCTCCACTTT	CASSHHRGEDNNSPLHF
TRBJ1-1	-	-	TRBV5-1	TGCGCCAGCAGCTTGTATGCAGGGAGGACTGAAGCTTTCTTT	CASSLYAGRTEAFF
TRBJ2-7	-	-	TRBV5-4	TGTGCCAGCAGTATCAGGTTGGAAGAGCAGTACTTC	CASSIRLEEQYF
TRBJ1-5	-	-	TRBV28	TGTGCCAGCAATAAAAGGGGGTATAGCAATCAGCCCCAGCATTTT	CASNKRGYSNQPQHF
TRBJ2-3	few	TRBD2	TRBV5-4	TGTGCCAGCAGTCCCCCCGGCGCTAGCGGGGATACGCAGTATTTT	CASSPPGASGDTQYF
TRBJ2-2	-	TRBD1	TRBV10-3	TGTGCCGTGGGACAGCCTACCGGGGAGCTGTTTTTT	CAVGQPTGELFF
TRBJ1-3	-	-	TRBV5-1	TGCGCCAGCAGCTTGGACGGGAATTCTGGAAACACCATATATTTT	CASSLDGNSGNTIYF
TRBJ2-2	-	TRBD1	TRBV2	TGTGCCAGCGAAGGGACAGGGACGAACACCGGGGAGCTGTTTTTT	CASEGTGTNTGELFF
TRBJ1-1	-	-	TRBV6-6	TGTGCCAGCAGTTACTCGGGGGCAGCAAACGAAGCTTTCTTT	CASSYSGAANEAFF
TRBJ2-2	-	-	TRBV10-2	TGCGCCAGCAGCCTAACCCCGGACAGGAACACCGGGGAGCTGTTTTTT	CASSLTPDRNTGELFF
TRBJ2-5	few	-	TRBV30	TGTGCCTGGAGCTCAATGGGACACGCATTACTCCAAGAGACCCAGTACTTC	CAWSSMGHALLQETQYF
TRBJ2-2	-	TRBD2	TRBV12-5	TGTGCTAGTGGTTGGGCGATAGCGGGGGGCCCCGGGGAGCTGTTTTTT	CASGWAIAGGPGELFF
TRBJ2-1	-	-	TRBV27	TGTGCCAGCAGGCGCCCTATATCTAGCGCGGCTACCTTTTACAATGAGCAGTTCTTC	CASRRPISSAATFYNEQFF
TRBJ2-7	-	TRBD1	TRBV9	TGTGCCAGCAGCCAGGGACAGGGCGGCTACGAGCAGTACTTC	CASSQGQGGYEQYF
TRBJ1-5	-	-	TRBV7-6	TGTGCCAGCAGCTATGAGGGATATAGCAATCAGCCCCAGCATTTT	CASSYEGYSNQPQHF
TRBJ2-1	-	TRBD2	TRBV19	TGTGCCAGTAGTCCCAAACTAGCGGAGTCGGGGGGTGAGCAGTTCTTC	CASSPKLAESGGEQFF
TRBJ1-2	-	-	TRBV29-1	TGCAGCGGCGGAGGTAGGGATGGCTACACCTTC	CSGGGRDGYTF
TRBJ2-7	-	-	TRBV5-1	TGCGCCAGCAGCTTGGACTGGGGGCCCTACGAGCAGTACTTC	CASSLDWGPYEQYF
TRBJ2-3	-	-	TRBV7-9	TGTGCCAGCAGCGGGCGCGCGGGAGATACGCAGTATTTT	CASSGRAGDTQYF
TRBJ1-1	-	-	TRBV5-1	TGCGCCAGCAGTTGGGTAGGGGGGGGTAACACTGAAGCTTTCTTT	CASSWVGGGNTEAFF
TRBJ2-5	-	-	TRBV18	TGTGCCAGCTCGGGTTCAGGGGCCGCACAAGAGACCCAGTACTTC	CASSGSGAAQETQYF
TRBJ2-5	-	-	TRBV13	TGTGCCAGCAGCTTACAAGGGTGGAGGGATGCAGAACAAGAGACCCAGTACTTC	CASSLQGWRDAEQETQYF
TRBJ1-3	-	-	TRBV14	TGTGCCAGCAGCCAAGATTGGACACCGCGCGGCACCATATATTTT	CASSQDWTPRGTIYF
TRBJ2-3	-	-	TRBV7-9	TGTGCCAGCAGCTTAAACCGCGAGAGACTAATAGCATTGGTAGATACGCAGTATTTT	CASSLNRERLIALVDTQYF
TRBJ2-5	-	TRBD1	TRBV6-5	TGTGCCGGTGGACAGGGCGGAGAGACCCAGTACTTC	CAGGQGGETQYF